This entry features one T cell receptor beta chain sequence. The antigen is undetermined. Resections from corrective heart surgery provided thymus tissue. These data come from a study of human thymus T cells. Regarding the study as a whole: There were highly overlapping thymic repertoires among unrelated individuals, as related research reported.

Sequencing was performed with immunoSEQ multiplex PCR; in TCRdb, only in-frame clones are kept and a portion is missing. The table has fewer than 90,000 clones, nearly 98% seen once. Source material: thymus tissue. The sequence was obtained from a boy under two years old with a congenital heart defect but otherwise immunologically healthy.

CDR3 protein: CASSPAGCSYNEQFF. CDR3 DNA: TGTGCCAGCTCACCAGCCGGCTGCTCCTACAATGAGCAGTTCTTC. V usage is TRBV18 and J usage is TRBJ2-1, with D unresolved. CDR1 and CDR2 from the germline V gene are KGHSH and LQKENI. This CDR3 contains 15 residues. The V and J ends lost 2 bases and 0 bases respectively, with 8 bases between them.